This T cell receptor (beta chain) was identified during a study of T cell changes during pregnancy in multiple sclerosis. Germline CDR1 reads SGHAT; CDR2 reads FQNNGV. The V segment lost 1 base and the J segment 1 base; nucleotides outside the gene matches: 8. This CDR3 contains 17 residues. Some clones are missing from TCRdb's copy, which holds only in-frame ones; the method was immunoSEQ multiplex PCR. The sample records about 77,000 clones, about 93% being singletons. Specimen: peripheral blood, collected after pregnancy. The source of this sequence is a female donor in good health, enrolled as a control in a pregnancy study. The chain is built from TRBV11-2 and TRBJ2-7; TRBD2 agrees at 9 bases. CDR3 loop: CASSLGSGGVHSYEQYF. In DNA, the CDR3 is TGTGCCAGCAGCTTAGGTAGCGGGGGTGTCCATTCCTACGAGCAGTACTTC.